What follows are 26 T cell receptor beta chains derived from one specimen sequenced in a study of cytomegalovirus exposure and HLA in healthy donors. The assay was immunoSEQ multiplex PCR, and TCRdb's table has in-frame clones only and misses some. The sample records more than 130,000 clones, roughly 88% being singletons. The specimen sequenced was PBMCs. The receptor set was obtained from a woman between 18 and 29 years old in good health and CMV-seropositive.

This sequence joins TRBV5-5 and TRBJ1-1, with D possibly matching TRBD1 (6 bases). Germline V gene data show CDR1 as SGHKS and CDR2 as YYEKEE (reference sequence). The V end lost 2 bases, the J end lost 0 bases, and 8 bases lay between the germline ends. The CDR3 extends over 14 amino acids. The CDR3 loop reads CASSLGGLNTEAFF. In DNA form, the CDR3 reads TGTGCCAGCAGCTTAGGGGGTTTGAACACTGAAGCTTTCTTT.

This clone was recorded only once. The V gene is TRBV6-8, the J gene TRBJ2-7; 10 nucleotides match TRBD1. Germline V CDR1 and CDR2: MNHGY, SAAAGT. V lost 5 bases and J lost 4; bases outside the gene matches: 11. This CDR3 spans 16 amino acids. The CDR3 spells CASSTKKGDRGYEQYF. CDR3 DNA: TGTGCCAGCAGTACTAAAAAGGGGGACAGGGGATACGAGCAGTACTTC.

The V gene is TRBV7-9, the J gene TRBJ1-1; 9 bases match TRBD1. Germline V lookup: CDR1 SEHNR, CDR2 FQNEAQ (reference sequence). V was clipped by 5 bases and J by 11 bases; unmatched bases: 12. This CDR3 spans 14 amino acids. This CDR3 reads CASSRNTGTGSAFF. The CDR3 DNA sequence: TGTGCCAGCAGCCGAAATACCGGGACAGGGTCCGCTTTCTTT.

In the case of this clone: Relative to the germline gene, one junction end is altered; a read error may explain this. J is TRBJ1-1 and V is TRBV6-1; D gene unclear. Germline V gives CDR1 MNHNS, CDR2 SASEGT. The CDR3 has 15 amino acids. CDR3 coding DNA: TGTGCCAGCAGTGAAGCGCTCGGAAGGGATTGGGGAGGCATATTT. Translation gives CASSEALGRDWGGIF.

This rearrangement joins TRBV6-5 to TRBJ2-3; a weak D match, TRBD1 (7 bases). The CDR3 totals 14 residues. The V end lost 6 bases, the J end lost 3 bases, and 13 bases lay between the germline ends. CDR1 MNHEY and CDR2 SVGAGI come from the germline V gene. The CDR3 DNA follows: TGTGCCAGCAGCCCCAGGGGGAGGACAGATACGCAGTATTTT. It translates to CASSPRGRTDTQYF.

The chain employs TRBV5-1 and TRBJ2-2; D might be TRBD2 (5 bases). V lost 2 bases and J lost 4, with 12 bases in between. Germline CDR1 is SGHRS and CDR2 is YFSETQ. The CDR3 sequence is 15 residues long. The CDR3 loop is CASSFRGPSTGELFF. CDR3 nucleotides: TGCGCCAGCAGCTTTCGCGGGCCGAGCACCGGGGAGCTGTTTTTT.

The V and J genes are TRBV19 and TRBJ1-5; perhaps TRBD1 as D (6 bases). The CDR3 runs to 13 residues. Germline-derived CDR1 and CDR2 are LNHDA and SQIVND (reference sequence). V was trimmed by 5 bases and J by 7 bases, leaving 12 bases between them. The CDR3 reads CASSRSQGQPQHF. For the CDR3, the DNA is TGTGCCAGTAGTCGTTCACAGGGCCAGCCCCAGCATTTT.

The DNA of the CDR3 is TGCAGTGCTTCCAGGGGTTACGAGCAGTACTTC. Translated, it gives CSASRGYEQYF. J is TRBJ2-7 and V is TRBV20-1; perhaps TRBD1 as D (6 bases). V gave up 5 bases and J gave up 4 bases, with 9 bases separating them. CDR3 size: 11 residues. The V gene's germline CDR1 is DFQATT and CDR2 SNEGSKA (reference sequence).

The chain uses TRBV18 and TRBJ1-2; maybe TRBD1 (5 bases). CDR1 is KGHSH, CDR2 LQKENI, per germline. Deletions cut 0 bases from V and 7 bases from J, with 18 bases between. The CDR3 is 16 residues long. The DNA for the CDR3 is TGTGCCAGCTCACCACCTTACCTGGGGCTCCCCAGTGGCTACACCTTC. This translates into CASSPPYLGLPSGYTF.

The CDR3 coding sequence is TGTGCCAGCTCGGCCAGCGGGGGGTACGAGCAGTACTTC. It codes for CASSASGGYEQYF. The chain links TRBV18 to TRBJ2-7, with 9 nucleotides matching TRBD2. CDR1 KGHSH and CDR2 LQKENI come from the germline V gene. CDR3 length equals 13 residues. J lost 4 bases, V lost 6 bases, and 4 bases had no gene match.

This chain connects TRBV29-1 to TRBJ2-5, with a tentative D call TRBD1 (5 bases). Per germline, CDR1 SQVTM and CDR2 ANQGSEA. Trimming took 0 bases from V and 4 from J, leaving 18 bases between them. The CDR3 length is 16 residues. CDR3 protein: CSVEDPRQPEGETQYF. CDR3 DNA: TGCAGCGTTGAAGATCCCAGACAGCCGGAAGGAGAGACCCAGTACTTC.

V and J are TRBV28 and TRBJ2-7; TRBD1 matches at 9 bases. This CDR3 is 15 amino acids long. V lost 7 bases, J lost 5 bases, and 12 bases stayed unmatched. Germline-derived CDR1 and CDR2 are MDHEN and SYDVKM. In DNA, the CDR3 is TGTGCCAGCAATCCGTTCGGGACAGGGAGCCACGAGCAGTACTTC. This translates into CASNPFGTGSHEQYF.

The chain couples TRBV28 to TRBJ1-2; 9 bases are shared with TRBD1. The CDR3 is 15 residues long. Germline CDR1 and CDR2: MDHEN and SYDVKM. V was clipped by 2 bases and J by 3 bases; unmatched bases: 4. The CDR3 here is CASSLGTGIYYGYTF. The CDR3 DNA follows: TGTGCCAGCAGTTTAGGGACAGGGATTTACTATGGCTACACCTTC.

The CDR3 spells CASSIEMGGLGTDTQYF. CDR3 DNA sequence: TGTGCCAGTAGTATAGAAATGGGGGGGCTCGGCACAGATACGCAGTATTTT. The V gene is TRBV19, the J gene TRBJ2-3; TRBD2 is a possible D gene (7 bases). V lost 0 bases and J lost 1, with 14 bases in between. The CDR3 spans 17 residues. Germline V gene lookup returns CDR1 LNHDA and CDR2 SQIVND (reference sequence).

There are a few counts of this clone. The chain combines TRBV7-9 with TRBJ2-2, with 7 bases aligning to TRBD1. With 4 bases clipped from V and 1 base from J, the junction kept 3 bases outside the gene matches. The CDR3 extends over 15 amino acids. The germline CDR1 and CDR2 sequences are SEHNR and FQNEAQ (reference sequence). CDR3 residues: CASSSRTGNTGELFF. In nucleotides, the CDR3 is TGTGCCAGCAGCTCCCGGACAGGGAACACCGGGGAGCTGTTTTTT.

The chain is built from TRBV6-5 and TRBJ2-7; D possibly corresponds to TRBD1 (5 bases). Trimming removed 2 bases from V and 0 bases from J, with 5 bases in between. Germline assignment: CDR1 MNHEY and CDR2 SVGAGI. This CDR3 has 13 residues. CDR3 sequence (DNA): TGTGCCAGCAGTTACCAGGGCTCCTACGAGCAGTACTTC. Protein sequence: CASSYQGSYEQYF.

V usage is TRBV6-5 and J usage is TRBJ2-3, with D perhaps TRBD2 (5 bases). The CDR3 sequence is 15 residues long. The V and J ends lost 7 bases and 2 bases respectively, with 16 bases between them. Germline V gives CDR1 MNHEY, CDR2 SVGAGI. The CDR3, as DNA: TGTGCCAGCATGAGGGTTGGCACCATCACAGATACGCAGTATTTT. It yields the protein CASMRVGTITDTQYF.

In this sample, this clone turned up once. The V call is TRBV28, the J call TRBJ1-1; a possible D gene is TRBD1 (5 bases). V lost 5 bases, J lost 5 bases, and 24 bases lay in between. The germline V gene has CDR1 MDHEN and CDR2 SYDVKM. This CDR3 spans 17 amino acids. CDR3 residues: CASSNTAAIDRRTEAFF. Here the CDR3 DNA reads TGTGCCAGCAGTAACACCGCCGCGATTGACAGAAGAACTGAAGCTTTCTTT.

The chain has TRBV9 and TRBJ2-2; 9 bases map to TRBD2. The CDR3 consists of 18 residues. Germline CDR1 SGDLS, CDR2 YYNGEE. V was clipped by 4 bases and J by 4 bases; unmatched bases: 14. CDR3 sequence: CASSLKVAGARTTGELFF. The CDR3 nucleotides read TGTGCCAGCAGCTTAAAGGTAGCGGGGGCGAGAACCACCGGGGAGCTGTTTTTT.

J is TRBJ2-1 and V is TRBV5-4; D not resolved. V gave up 4 bases and J gave up 6 bases, with 8 bases separating them. Germline V gives CDR1 SGHNT, CDR2 YYREEE (reference sequence). The CDR3 has 12 amino acids. Here the CDR3 DNA reads TGTGCCAGCAGCAGAACTCTCAATGAGCAGTTCTTC. It encodes CASSRTLNEQFF.

The V and J genes are TRBV19 and TRBJ1-5; D possibly corresponds to TRBD1 (6 bases). Germline CDR1 and CDR2: LNHDA and SQIVND (reference sequence). The ends were cut back, 7 bases at V and 7 bases at J, with 20 bases in the middle. The CDR3 spans 15 residues. CDR3 DNA: TGTGCCAGTATGGTTGTAGGGGGGGCACAACAGCCCCAGCATTTT. This encodes CASMVVGGAQQPQHF.

The chain carries TRBV4-3 and TRBJ2-7; 15 bases map to TRBD2. Germline assignment: CDR1 LGHNA and CDR2 YSLEER. The CDR3 covers 17 residues. Trimming at V came to 0 bases and at J to 7 bases, leaving 7 bases not matched to a gene. The CDR3 loop is CASSQEWTSGGAEEQYF. The DNA of the CDR3 is TGCGCCAGCAGCCAAGAGTGGACTAGCGGGGGGGCCGAGGAGCAGTACTTC.

The gene calls are TRBV4-2 and TRBJ1-4, with 8 nucleotides matching TRBD1. Germline V gene lookup returns CDR1 LGHNA and CDR2 YNFKEQ. Trimming cost V 3 bases and J 8 bases; bases outside gene matches: 14. The CDR3 extends over 17 amino acids. This CDR3 is CASSHDHRTGTGEKLFF. The DNA for the CDR3 is TGTGCCAGCAGCCATGACCACCGGACAGGGACGGGGGAAAAACTGTTTTTT.

The chain carries TRBV19 and TRBJ2-5; the D gene is possibly TRBD2 (6 bases). The ends were cut back, 8 bases at V and 5 bases at J, with 12 bases in the middle. Germline CDR1 is LNHDA and CDR2 is SQIVND (reference sequence). This CDR3 comprises 12 residues. CDR3: CASATDYETQYF. In nucleotides, the CDR3 is TGTGCCAGTGCCACGGACTACGAGACCCAGTACTTC.

The chain combines TRBV4-1 with TRBJ2-7; 16 positions match TRBD2. J was trimmed by 0 bases and V by 2 bases; bases with no gene match: 4. This CDR3 region has 18 residues. Germline V gives CDR1 MGHRA, CDR2 YSYEKL. The CDR3: CASSQSGLAGGSSYEQYF. In DNA form, the CDR3 reads TGCGCCAGCAGCCAATCGGGACTAGCGGGAGGGAGCTCCTACGAGCAGTACTTC.

The J gene is TRBJ2-6, the V gene TRBV7-2, with D maybe TRBD1 (6 bases). V was trimmed by 5 bases and J by 0 bases, leaving 14 bases between them. CDR3 length: 17 residues. Looked up from germline, CDR1 is SGHTA and CDR2 is FQGNSA. CDR3: CASSPRDTRSGANVLTF. The CDR3, as DNA: TGTGCCAGCAGCCCCCGGGACACTCGCTCTGGGGCCAACGTCCTGACTTTC.